This T cell receptor (beta chain) came from a study of T cell repertoires in cytomegalovirus infection (dated by TCRdb to the late 2010s). Background on the whole study: Donor HLA type was relevant to the analysis, as public TCR beta signatures indicated carriage of CMV infection together with the matching HLA type. Summary of the overall study and its limitations: The ex vivo response was dominated by HLA-C-restricted CMV-specific TCR beta clonotypes, and the single most frequent clonotype in two of eight donors was supplied by these HLA-C-restricted clonotypes. Cumulative frequency of public TCR beta family members discriminated carriers of CMV infection plus the relevant HLA type in this cohort and an independent roughly 350-donor cohort.

Trimming takes 1 base from V and 4 bases from J, and the germline ends sit 28 bases apart. The CDR3 starts with the cysteine, ends with the phenylalanine, and has 20 residues. Only the CDR3 DNA stays, 60 bases, in frame from base 1. CDR1 is given as SGHVS and CDR2 as FNYEAQ, both from the germline V gene. Worth noting for this clonotype: Its recognized antigen is unknown. Base quality data are lacking; no much larger clone is found one base away.

The sample was run on an Illumina HiSeq 1500. TCRdb handled the public reads itself, with Q25 trimming in fastp and clone calling in MiXCR, and kept productive beta chains. Duplicate CDR3 protein sequences are folded into a single record with the most common DNA and genes. The sample table lists around 250,000 distinct CDR3 sequences, around 15% of them with a count of one. The top ten hold approximately 44% of the sample. This clonotype was obtained from a human donor in good health (CMV status not recorded). Some clones in this sample may be carry-over from other donors' samples. Sequences were obtained from CD8+ T cells from PBMCs. Recombination joined TRBV7-6 with TRBJ2-5; the D element might be TRBD1 or TRBD2, as each aligns at 7 bases. Here the CDR3 is given as CASSLVPARGSGGARETQYF. At the DNA level, the sequence is TGTGCCAGCAGCTTAGTTCCGGCCAGGGGGTCGGGGGGAGCACGAGAGACCCAGTACTTC.